Shown below are 30 T cell receptor beta chains from a single sample sequenced in a study of T cell responses to AZD1222 COVID-19 vaccine. Profiled with immunoSEQ multiplex PCR; TCRdb holds only in-frame clones, not every one. The sample holds roughly 200,000 clones, approximately 89% seen once. The sequencing used peripheral blood, collected 28 days after the second AZD1222 dose. The receptor set was obtained from an adult who received the AZD1222 COVID-19 vaccine.

The chain combines TRBV29-1 with TRBJ2-2; D is unclear. The germline gives CDR1 SQVTM, CDR2 ANQGSEA. The CDR3 has 16 residues. Trimming shortened V by 0 bases and J by 8 bases, and 19 bases separated the two germline ends. The CDR3 region is CSVEDLLMGSSGELFF. The DNA of the CDR3 is TGCAGCGTTGAAGATCTTTTAATGGGTAGCTCGGGGGAGCTGTTTTTT.

The chain couples TRBV28 to TRBJ1-2; unclear D gene. The CDR3 is made up of 13 amino acids. Germline V gene sequence: CDR1 MDHEN, CDR2 SYDVKM. V was clipped by 2 bases and J by 2 bases, with 6 bases between them. The chain's CDR3 is CASSLLVNYGYTF. The CDR3 DNA reads TGTGCCAGCAGTTTACTGGTGAACTATGGCTACACCTTC.

This chain uses TRBV7-9 with TRBJ1-1; D is perhaps TRBD1 (5 bases). Germline CDR1 SEHNR, CDR2 FQNEAQ (reference sequence). CDR3 size: 12 residues. Trimming pared 4 bases from V and 4 bases from J, leaving 7 bases between. CDR3 residues: CASSWGPTEAFF. DNA for the CDR3: TGTGCCAGCAGCTGGGGCCCCACTGAAGCTTTCTTT.

The CDR3 region is CASRLAGRAYNEQFF. The CDR3 DNA reads TGTGCCAGCAGACTAGCGGGAAGAGCCTACAATGAGCAGTTCTTC. This rearrangement joins TRBV7-9 to TRBJ2-1; 10 bases agree with TRBD2. The CDR3 is 15 amino acids. From germline, CDR1 is SEHNR and CDR2 FQNEAQ (reference sequence). The trim removed 6 bases at V and 2 bases at J, leaving 4 bases unmatched.

This chain uses TRBV12-3 or TRBV12-4 with TRBJ1-1; weak D call: TRBD1 (5 bases). There are 12 residues in the CDR3. Trimming left V 5 bases short and J 13 bases short, with 17 bases between. CDR3 protein: CASSRGPLWVFF. The CDR3 nucleotides read TGTGCCAGCAGTCGGGGACCCCTTTGGGTTTTCTTT.

J is TRBJ1-6 and V is TRBV15; TRBD1 aligns across 9 bases. Germline CDR1 is LNHNV and CDR2 is YYDKDF (reference sequence). CDR3 length equals 14 residues. The V and J ends lost 5 bases and 10 bases, in that order; junction bases with no gene match: 6. CDR3 coding DNA: TGTGCCACCAGCGAAGGGACAGGGACGTCACCCCTCCACTTT. Translating gives CATSEGTGTSPLHF.

The rearrangement joins TRBV7-9 to TRBJ2-2, with D unresolved. Germline loops: CDR1 SEHNR, CDR2 FQNEAQ (reference sequence). V lost 6 bases, J lost 6 bases, and 11 bases lay in between. This CDR3 contains 13 residues. The CDR3 loop reads CASSPGPSGELFF. The CDR3 nucleotides are TGTGCCAGCAGTCCCGGGCCTTCCGGGGAGCTGTTTTTT.

This chain joins TRBV19 and TRBJ2-1; no firm D call. Germline V gives CDR1 LNHDA, CDR2 SQIVND (reference sequence). The CDR3 totals 15 residues. V lost 2 bases to trimming and J lost 1 base, with 9 bases between them. The CDR3 bases are TGTGCCAGTAGTATATACCTAGGGTCCTACAATGAGCAGTTCTTC. It encodes CASSIYLGSYNEQFF.

The rearrangement uses TRBV7-2 and TRBJ1-6, with D hard to call. Germline CDR1 SGHTA, CDR2 FQGNSA. The CDR3 spans 14 residues. Trimming took off 5 bases at V and 7 bases at J, with 12 bases between the two ends. CDR3 residues: CASSLTGPNSPLHF. In DNA, the CDR3 is TGTGCCAGCAGCCTCACCGGGCCAAATTCACCCCTCCACTTT.

The chain links TRBV7-6 to TRBJ1-5; TRBD1 matches 10 bases. Germline V CDR1 and CDR2: SGHVS, FNYEAQ. V shed 5 bases and J 2 bases; nucleotides not matched to a gene: 3. The CDR3 length is 15 residues. The CDR3 protein is CASSPGTGGNQPQHF. CDR3 coding DNA: TGTGCCAGCAGCCCCGGGACAGGGGGCAATCAGCCCCAGCATTTT.

The CDR3 DNA sequence: TGTGCCAGCAGTACCAAGACCTCTGGGGCCAACGTCCTGACTTTC. Amino acids: CASSTKTSGANVLTF. This chain uses TRBV6-5 with TRBJ2-6; D uncertain. V lost 5 bases and J lost 0, with 8 bases in between. Germline CDR1 reads MNHEY; CDR2 reads SVGAGI. The CDR3 is 15 residues long.

The rearrangement uses TRBV3-1 (or the pseudogene TRBV3-2) and TRBJ1-1; possibly TRBD1 for D (5 bases). This CDR3 spans 15 amino acids. CDR1 is LGHDT and CDR2 is YNNKEL in the germline V gene (reference sequence). V was clipped by 1 base and J by 6 bases, with 15 bases between them. The CDR3 region has the DNA TGTGCCAGCAGCCAAGGGGGCCAAAAAGGATCTGAAGCTTTCTTT. This sequence encodes CASSQGGQKGSEAFF.

The chain uses TRBV4-2 and TRBJ2-5; TRBD1 matches 7 bases. The CDR3 is made up of 18 amino acids. Germline CDR1 is LGHNA and CDR2 is YNFKEQ. The V and J ends lost 4 bases and 2 bases, in that order; junction bases with no gene match: 16. The CDR3 reads CASSPYPGQGRGQETQYF. Here the CDR3 DNA reads TGTGCCAGCAGCCCCTACCCCGGTCAGGGCAGGGGGCAAGAGACCCAGTACTTC.

This chain uses TRBV7-6 with TRBJ1-6; 7 positions match TRBD1. The CDR3 totals 17 residues. Looked up from germline, CDR1 is SGHVS and CDR2 is FNYEAQ. V trimming: 4 bases; J trimming: 10 bases; junction bases outside the gene matches: 16. The CDR3 coding sequence is TGTGCCAGCAGCTACCTAGGGCGCCGACAGGGTGGCTCACCCCTCCACTTT. Translating it yields CASSYLGRRQGGSPLHF.

The chain carries TRBV2 and TRBJ1-2; D is uncertain. Between the trimmed V and J ends, which lost 8 bases and 4 bases, there was a span of 11 bases. The CDR3 covers 12 residues. Germline CDR1 SNHLY, CDR2 FYNNEI. DNA for the CDR3: TGTGCCAGCGGGAGCGGGAGCTATGGCTACACCTTC. This sequence encodes CASGSGSYGYTF.

This rearrangement joins TRBV5-1 to TRBJ2-3, with TRBD2 identical over 10 bases. Germline CDR1 reads SGHRS; CDR2 reads YFSETQ. Unmatched junction bases numbered 6, after V lost 4 bases and J lost 7 bases. There are 14 residues in the CDR3. CDR3 sequence: CASSPSGRGNTQYF. The CDR3 bases are TGCGCCAGCAGCCCAAGCGGGAGGGGAAATACGCAGTATTTT.

The chain employs TRBV30 and TRBJ1-5, with 8 bases identical to TRBD1. The CDR3 loop spans 13 amino acids. V was pared by 1 base and J by 5 bases, with 1 base of the junction left unmatched. The V gene's germline CDR1 is GTSNPN and CDR2 SVGIG (reference sequence). The CDR3 sequence: CAWSEQGDQPQHF. The CDR3 region has the DNA TGTGCCTGGAGTGAACAGGGGGATCAGCCCCAGCATTTT.

V usage is TRBV27 and J usage is TRBJ2-5; no clear D. CDR3 length: 11 amino acids. The V gene lost 2 bases and the J gene lost 5 bases, with 3 bases spanning the gap. Germline V gene lookup returns CDR1 MNHEY and CDR2 SMNVEV (reference sequence). The CDR3 DNA sequence: TGTGCCAGCAGTTTAGGGGAGACCCAGTACTTC. This codes for CASSLGETQYF.

The chain employs TRBV3-1 (or the pseudogene TRBV3-2) and TRBJ2-1, with a weak D call TRBD1 (6 bases). The CDR3 loop spans 23 amino acids. Trimming left V 4 bases short and J 6 bases short, with 40 bases between. Germline assignment: CDR1 LGHDT and CDR2 YNNKEL (reference sequence). The CDR3: CASSPLIDPARTETLQSINEQFF. The CDR3 DNA reads TGTGCCAGCAGCCCCTTAATAGATCCAGCAAGGACAGAGACCCTTCAGAGTATCAATGAGCAGTTCTTC.

In DNA form, the CDR3 reads TGCAGCGCCGTCATAGCGGGGGGGCCACACAATGAGCAGTTCTTC. Protein sequence: CSAVIAGGPHNEQFF. The chain has TRBV29-1 and TRBJ2-1, with 11 bases identical to TRBD2. The trim removed 7 bases at V and 5 bases at J, leaving 10 bases unmatched. The CDR3 extends over 15 amino acids. The V gene's germline CDR1 is SQVTM and CDR2 ANQGSEA.

Only a few counts were recorded for this clone. The V and J genes are TRBV19 and TRBJ1-3; possibly TRBD1 for D (5 bases). The CDR3 is 17 amino acids. Germline CDR1 is LNHDA and CDR2 is SQIVND (reference sequence). The V and J ends lost 4 bases and 0 bases respectively, with 16 bases between them. The CDR3 protein is CASSKRGSPSSGNTIYF. The CDR3 nucleotides read TGTGCCAGTAGTAAAAGGGGCAGCCCGAGCTCTGGAAACACCATATATTTT.

The CDR3 nucleotides are TGTGCCAGCAGCGCCACAGGGGGCGGTGGCTACACCTTC. Residues: CASSATGGGGYTF. This chain uses TRBV7-2 with TRBJ1-2; TRBD1 agrees at 9 bases. The CDR3 is 13 residues long. Per germline, CDR1 SGHTA and CDR2 FQGNSA. Losses at the gene ends were 5 bases for V and 7 bases for J; bases not matched to a gene: 5.

In the case of this clone: The same CDR3 can be traced to other DNA sequences in this sample. The rearrangement links TRBV3-1 (or the pseudogene TRBV3-2) to TRBJ2-7; the D is unclear. This CDR3 region has 11 residues. Germline CDR1 reads LGHDT; CDR2 reads YNNKEL (reference sequence). V lost 1 base and J lost 3, with 1 base in between. CDR3 residues: CASSQGYEQYF. The CDR3 DNA reads TGTGCCAGCAGCCAAGGCTACGAGCAGTACTTC.

This rearrangement joins TRBV4-1 to TRBJ2-5; perhaps TRBD1 as D (6 bases). CDR3 size: 15 residues. The V gene's germline CDR1 is MGHRA and CDR2 YSYEKL. The ends were cut back, 2 bases at V and 2 bases at J, with 12 bases in the middle. The CDR3: CASSQPYREQETQYF. For the CDR3, the DNA is TGCGCCAGCAGCCAACCTTACAGGGAACAAGAGACCCAGTACTTC.

The chain carries TRBV4-2 and TRBJ1-2; D is unresolved. Deletions cut 0 bases from V and 7 bases from J, with 18 bases between. The germline V gene has CDR1 LGHNA and CDR2 YNFKEQ. The CDR3 totals 16 residues. The CDR3 DNA reads as TGTGCCAGCAGCCAAGAGGGCCGCGACCAAGTTCTTGGCTACACCTTC. It translates to CASSQEGRDQVLGYTF.

This clone was observed a single time. V usage is TRBV28 and J usage is TRBJ1-5, with D perhaps matching TRBD1 (6 bases). The CDR3 is 15 amino acids. V was shortened by 5 bases and J by 5 bases, with 16 bases between the two germline ends. Germline-derived CDR1 and CDR2 are MDHEN and SYDVKM. The CDR3 bases are TGTGCCAGCAGTCTCGGGGCAGGGGTTCATCAGCCCCAGCATTTT. Translated: CASSLGAGVHQPQHF.

The gene calls are TRBV5-1 and TRBJ1-2; 9 bases agree with TRBD1. V dropped 0 bases and J dropped 8; count of bases not matched to a gene: 5. Per germline, CDR1 SGHRS and CDR2 YFSETQ. There are 14 residues in the CDR3. The CDR3 loop reads CASSLEGQGTGYTF. DNA for the CDR3: TGCGCCAGCAGCTTGGAAGGACAGGGGACGGGCTACACCTTC.

The genes are TRBV7-2 and TRBJ1-2, with no clear D. V lost 7 bases to trimming and J lost 5 bases, with 20 bases between them. Germline loops: CDR1 SGHTA, CDR2 FQGNSA. CDR3 length equals 15 residues. CDR3 coding DNA: TGTGCCAGCACCCTAGACGCAGGCAGAGGTTATGGCTACACCTTC. Protein: CASTLDAGRGYGYTF.

The chain is built from TRBV6-1 and TRBJ1-1; D is perhaps TRBD1 (6 bases). Germline CDR1 MNHNS, CDR2 SASEGT. Trimming shortened V by 2 bases and J by 4 bases, and 20 bases separated the two germline ends. The CDR3 is made up of 17 amino acids. The CDR3, as DNA: TGTGCCAGCAGTGAAAGGGGAGGGGGGCGGATTACCACTGAAGCTTTCTTT. Its protein is CASSERGGGRITTEAFF.

The rearrangement joins TRBV14 to TRBJ1-2; D unresolved. Per germline, CDR1 SGHDN and CDR2 FVKESK. CDR3 size: 13 residues. Trimming left V 4 bases short and J 4 bases short, with 10 bases between. The CDR3 region has the DNA TGTGCCAGCAGCCGGGTCGCTGCCTATGGCTACACCTTC. The encoded protein is CASSRVAAYGYTF.